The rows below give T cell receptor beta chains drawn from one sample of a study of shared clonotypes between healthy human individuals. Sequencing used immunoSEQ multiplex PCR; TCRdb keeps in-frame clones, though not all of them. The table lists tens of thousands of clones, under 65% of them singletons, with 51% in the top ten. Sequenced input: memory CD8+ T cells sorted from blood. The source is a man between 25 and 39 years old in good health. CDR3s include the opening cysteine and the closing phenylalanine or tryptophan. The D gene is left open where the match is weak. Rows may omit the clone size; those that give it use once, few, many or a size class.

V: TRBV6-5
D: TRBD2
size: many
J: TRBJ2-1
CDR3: CASSYRLAGGHEQFF
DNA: TGTGCCAGCAGTTACCGACTAGCGGGAGGTCATGAGCAGTTCTTC

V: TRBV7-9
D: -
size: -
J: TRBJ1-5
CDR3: CASSEQGGSNQPQHF
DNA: TGTGCCAGCAGCGAACAGGGTGGGAGCAATCAGCCCCAGCATTTT

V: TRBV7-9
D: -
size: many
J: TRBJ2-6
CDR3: CASSFGTGANVLTF
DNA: TGTGCCAGCAGCTTTGGCACTGGGGCCAACGTCCTGACTTTC

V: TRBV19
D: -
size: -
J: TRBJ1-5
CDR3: CASSIDLGSNQPQHF
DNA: TGTGCCAGTAGTATAGATCTAGGGAGCAATCAGCCCCAGCATTTT

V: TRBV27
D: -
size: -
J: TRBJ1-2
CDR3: CASSLSPGERGYTF
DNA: TGTGCCAGCAGTTTATCTCCGGGCGAACGGGGCTACACCTTC

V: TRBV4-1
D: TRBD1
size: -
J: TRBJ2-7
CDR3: CASSLRGLSYEQYF
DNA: TGCGCCAGCAGCCTCAGGGGGCTCTCCTACGAGCAGTACTTC

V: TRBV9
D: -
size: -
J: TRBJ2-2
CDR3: CASDELGTGELFF
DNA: TGTGCCAGCGACGAGTTAGGCACCGGGGAGCTGTTTTTT

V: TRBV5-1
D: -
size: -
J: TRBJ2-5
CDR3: CASSLAQQVETQYF
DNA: TGCGCCAGCAGCTTGGCGCAGCAAGTGGAGACCCAGTACTTC

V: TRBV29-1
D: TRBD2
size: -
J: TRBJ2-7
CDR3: CSVLAGTIYEQYF
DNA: TGCAGCGTGTTAGCGGGAACCATCTACGAGCAGTACTTC

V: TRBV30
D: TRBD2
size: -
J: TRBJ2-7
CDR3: CAMGTGGHYEQYF
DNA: TGTGCCATGGGTACGGGAGGGCACTACGAGCAGTACTTC

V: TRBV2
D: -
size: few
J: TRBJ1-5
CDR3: CASSDQDGSNQPQHF
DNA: TGTGCCAGCAGTGATCAGGACGGTAGCAATCAGCCCCAGCATTTT

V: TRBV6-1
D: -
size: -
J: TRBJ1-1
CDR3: CASSEDVTVVRGTEAFF
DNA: TGTGCCAGCAGTGAAGACGTGACAGTCGTCCGGGGCACTGAAGCTTTCTTT

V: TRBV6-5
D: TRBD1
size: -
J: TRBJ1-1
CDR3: CASSSTGGEAFF
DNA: TGTGCCAGCAGTTCGACAGGGGGGGAAGCTTTCTTT

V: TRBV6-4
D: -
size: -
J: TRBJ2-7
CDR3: CASSEELGPYEQYF
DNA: TGTGCCAGCAGTGAAGAACTAGGACCCTACGAGCAGTACTTC

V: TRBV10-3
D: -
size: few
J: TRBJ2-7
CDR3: CAIMTGVREQYF
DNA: TGTGCCATCATGACGGGAGTCCGCGAGCAGTACTTC

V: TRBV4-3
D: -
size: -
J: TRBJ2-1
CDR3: CASSREAGPYNEQFF
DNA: TGCGCCAGCAGCAGAGAAGCGGGCCCCTACAATGAGCAGTTCTTC

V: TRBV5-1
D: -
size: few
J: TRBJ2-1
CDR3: CASSLAEGNEQFF
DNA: TGCGCCAGCAGCTTGGCCGAGGGGAATGAGCAGTTCTTC

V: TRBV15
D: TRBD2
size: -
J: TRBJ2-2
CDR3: CATLGLAGGNTGELFF
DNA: TGTGCCACCCTGGGACTAGCGGGAGGCAACACCGGGGAGCTGTTTTTT

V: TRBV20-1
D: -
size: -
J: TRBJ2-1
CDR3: CSAKPLNEQFF
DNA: TGCAGTGCTAAGCCGCTCAATGAGCAGTTCTTC

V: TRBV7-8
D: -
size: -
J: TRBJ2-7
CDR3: CASRLGGMYEQYF
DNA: TGTGCCAGCAGACTCGGGGGAATGTACGAGCAGTACTTC

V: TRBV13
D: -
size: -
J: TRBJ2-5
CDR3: CASSLRLEGLMGETQYF
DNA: TGTGCCAGCAGTTTGCGCTTGGAAGGGTTAATGGGAGAGACCCAGTACTTC

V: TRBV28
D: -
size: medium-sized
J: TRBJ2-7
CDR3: CASTDRTYEQYF
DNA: TGTGCCAGCACGGACAGAACCTACGAGCAGTACTTC

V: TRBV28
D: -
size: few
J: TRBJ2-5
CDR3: CASSHQQTQETQYF
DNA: TGTGCCAGCAGCCACCAACAAACCCAAGAGACCCAGTACTTC

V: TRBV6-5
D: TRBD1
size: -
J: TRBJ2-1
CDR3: CASSWQTGSNEQFF
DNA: TGTGCCAGCAGTTGGCAGACAGGGTCGAATGAGCAGTTCTTC

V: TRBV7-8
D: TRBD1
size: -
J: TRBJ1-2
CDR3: CASSHGTVEGYTF
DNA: TGTGCCAGCAGCCACGGGACAGTAGAGGGCTACACCTTC

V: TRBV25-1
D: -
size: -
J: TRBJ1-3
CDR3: CASSETRGNYTIYF
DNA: TGTGCCAGCAGTGAGACCAGGGGTAATTACACCATATATTTT

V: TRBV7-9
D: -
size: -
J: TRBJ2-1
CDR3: CASSPARRADGEQFF
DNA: TGTGCCAGCAGCCCCGCGAGGCGGGCAGATGGGGAGCAGTTCTTC

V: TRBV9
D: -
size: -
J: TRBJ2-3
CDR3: CASSVVVSTDTQYF
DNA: TGTGCCAGCAGCGTAGTTGTCAGCACAGATACGCAGTATTTT

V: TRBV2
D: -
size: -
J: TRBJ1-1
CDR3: CALDRENTEAFF
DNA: TGTGCCTTGGACAGAGAGAACACTGAAGCTTTCTTT